What follows are 14 T cell receptor beta chains derived from one specimen sequenced in a study of shared clonotypes between healthy human individuals. Selected positively for CCR7 and CD45RO-negative, naive CD8 cells excluded terminally differentiated effector memory CD45RA+ cells. Clones were sequenced by immunoSEQ multiplex PCR, and TCRdb holds only the in-frame ones, with some missing. The repertoire has millions of clones, 85% to 95% of them found once; the top ten carry approximately 1.7%. Sequences were obtained from naive CD8+ T cells from PBMCs. The receptors were gathered from a man in his late teens or twenties in good health. Some clones in this sample may be carry-over from other donors' samples.

The V and J genes are TRBV5-1 and TRBJ1-2, with 7 nucleotides matching TRBD1. The ends lost 3 bases at V and 8 bases at J; junction bases unmatched: 4. Germline V CDR1 and CDR2: SGHRS, YFSETQ. The CDR3 covers 12 residues. CDR3 loop: CASSSTGSGYTF. CDR3 nucleotide sequence: TGCGCCAGCAGCTCGACAGGGAGCGGCTACACCTTC.

The rearrangement joins TRBV7-6 to TRBJ1-5; TRBD1 is a possible D gene (5 bases). Germline assignment: CDR1 SGHVS and CDR2 FNYEAQ. V lost 8 bases, J lost 4 bases, and 12 bases lay in between. The CDR3 consists of 13 residues. CDR3 nucleotide sequence: TGTGCCAGCGGTGGCAGGGCGAATCAGCCCCAGCATTTT. Its protein is CASGGRANQPQHF.

The V and J genes are TRBV6-5 and TRBJ1-2; a possible D gene is TRBD1 (5 bases). The V and J ends lost 0 bases and 3 bases respectively, with 11 bases between them. This CDR3 region has 15 residues. Germline V gene data show CDR1 as MNHEY and CDR2 as SVGAGI. In nucleotides, the CDR3 is TGTGCCAGCAGTTACTCGACTGGGGGAGACTATGGCTACACCTTC. Protein sequence: CASSYSTGGDYGYTF.

This chain uses TRBV7-9 with TRBJ2-2; D remains ambiguous. CDR3 length: 12 amino acids. Germline assignment: CDR1 SEHNR and CDR2 FQNEAQ (reference sequence). The V end lost 3 bases, the J end lost 8 bases, and 7 bases lay between the germline ends. CDR3 in DNA: TGTGCCAGCAGCTTTCCGAGGGGGGAGCTGTTTTTT. It codes for CASSFPRGELFF. The full variable domain, rest sourced from reference TRBV7-9 and TRBJ2-2, is DTGVSQNPRHKITKRGQNVTFRCDPISEHNRLYWYRQTLGQGPEFLTYFQNEAQLEKSRLLSDRFSAERPKGSFSTLEIQRTEQGDSAMYLCASSFPRGELFFGEGSRLTVL.

This clone showed up just once. The V gene is TRBV6-1, the J gene TRBJ2-1; D remains ambiguous. Trimming stripped 3 bases from V and 8 bases from J, with 14 bases between. The CDR3 length is 14 residues. CDR1 and CDR2 from the germline V gene are MNHNS and SASEGT. The CDR3: CASSDSPNRDEQFF. The CDR3 DNA sequence: TGTGCCAGCAGTGACAGCCCAAATCGGGATGAGCAGTTCTTC.

The chain couples TRBV7-8 to TRBJ2-6; D perhaps matches TRBD1 (6 bases). Looked up from germline, CDR1 is SGHVS and CDR2 is FQNEAQ. V dropped 4 bases and J dropped 1 base, with 11 bases sitting between them. The CDR3 loop spans 16 amino acids. In DNA, the CDR3 is TGTGCCAGCAGCTCGGCACAGGGATCTGGGGCCAACGTCCTGACTTTC. Amino acids: CASSSAQGSGANVLTF.

The rearrangement uses TRBV27 and TRBJ2-7; D uncertain. CDR3 length: 16 amino acids. CDR1 MNHEY and CDR2 SMNVEV come from the germline V gene (reference sequence). With 3 bases removed from V and 0 bases from J, the gap between germline ends came to 15 bases. The CDR3 DNA follows: TGTGCCAGCAGTTTGTACGGTCCTTCCTTCTCCTACGAGCAGTACTTC. Amino acids: CASSLYGPSFSYEQYF.

This chain uses TRBV28 with TRBJ2-7; TRBD2 matches 13 bases. Trimming at V came to 6 bases and at J to 7 bases, leaving 15 bases not matched to a gene. The CDR3 runs to 17 residues. CDR1 is MDHEN, CDR2 SYDVKM, per germline. In DNA form, the CDR3 reads TGTGCCAGCAGCTACCTCGGGACTAGCGGGGAAGGGTGGGAGCAGTACTTC. Translation gives CASSYLGTSGEGWEQYF. Full variable domain (outside the CDR3, taken from reference TRBV28 and TRBJ2-7): DVKVTQSSRYLVKRTGEKVFLECVQDMDHENMFWYRQDPGLGLRLIYFSYDVKMKEKGDIPEGYSVSREKKERFSLILESASTNQTSMYLCASSYLGTSGEGWEQYFGPGTRLTVT.

The chain couples TRBV30 to TRBJ2-7, with no clear D. The CDR3 has 12 amino acids. V lost 8 bases and J lost 1, with 12 bases in between. Germline CDR1 GTSNPN, CDR2 SVGIG (reference sequence). The CDR3, as DNA: TGTGCCGGGGTCGGGCAGTCCTACGAGCAGTACTTC. Protein product: CAGVGQSYEQYF.

This rearrangement joins TRBV11-2 to TRBJ1-5; D is unclear. The ends were cut back, 5 bases at V and 5 bases at J, with 10 bases in the middle. This CDR3 region has 13 residues. From germline, CDR1 is SGHAT and CDR2 FQNNGV. CDR3 sequence: CASSPLPDQPQHF. The CDR3 coding sequence is TGTGCCAGCAGCCCGCTGCCGGATCAGCCCCAGCATTTT.

Concerning this clone itself: The junction departs from germline at one end; a sequencing error may be responsible. The chain has TRBV11-2 and TRBJ1-3; 7 positions agree with TRBD1. There are 12 residues in the CDR3. Germline values: CDR1 SGHAT, CDR2 FQNNGV. The CDR3: CASSLGAPGTAW. CDR3 nucleotides: TGTGCCAGCAGCTTAGGGGCCCCCGGGACAGCTTGG. The whole variable domain, filled in from reference TRBV11-2 and TRBJ1-3, reads EAGVAQSPRYKIIEKRQSVAFWCNPISGHATLYWYQQILGQGPKLLIQFQNNGVVDDSQLPKDRFSAERLKGVDSTLKIQPAKLEDSAVYLCASSLGAPGTAWGEGSWLTVV.

The chain joins TRBV27 to TRBJ1-4; 7 positions match TRBD1. Germline values: CDR1 MNHEY, CDR2 SMNVEV (reference sequence). Trimming removed 5 bases from V and 10 bases from J; junction bases left unmatched: 22. This CDR3 region has 18 residues. The CDR3 region is CASSPQGGQGALSGKLFF. The CDR3 coding sequence is TGTGCCAGCAGTCCTCAGGGGGGCCAGGGCGCGTTGTCTGGAAAACTGTTTTTT.

A word on this clone: The junction differs from germline at one of its ends, possibly a read error. The chain joins TRBV27 to TRBJ2-1; D may be TRBD2 (6 bases). The CDR3 length is 17 residues. Germline V lookup: CDR1 MNHEY, CDR2 SMNVEV (reference sequence). As DNA, the CDR3 is TGTGCCAGCAGTTTATCGAAGGAAAGGGACTCCGACAATGAGCAGTTCTTC. Protein sequence: CASSLSKERDSDNEQFF.

The chain recombines TRBV7-8 with TRBJ1-2; possibly TRBD1 for D (5 bases). V gave up 5 bases and J gave up 4 bases, with 14 bases separating them. CDR1 is SGHVS and CDR2 is FQNEAQ in the germline V gene. The CDR3 length is 14 residues. CDR3 DNA: TGTGCCAGCAGCCTAACCGGGACCTTCTATGGCTACACCTTC. It yields the protein CASSLTGTFYGYTF.